The clone carrying this TCR beta chain has a count of ten or more. As yet, its antigen is unknown. V trimming: 6 bases; J trimming: 4 bases; junction bases outside the gene matches: 11. Per germline, CDR1 SQVTM and CDR2 ANQGSEA. The CDR3 totals 15 residues. The data belong to a study of CD8 T cells in ankylosing spondylitis. The study's findings and limits: Disease-associated clones were reportedly significantly overrepresented in matched ankylosing spondylitis synovial fluid. A subset of motif variants has previously been described in the synovial fluid and blood of reactive arthritis.

Generation of TCR beta libraries employed quantitative 5'-RACE incorporating molecular barcodes. TCRdb analysed the 5' RACE reads with MiXCR anew, one entry per CDR3 protein. The sample lists 270,000 or so distinct CDR3 sequences, approximately 20% occurring once. The receptor was derived from a male donor with ankylosing spondylitis or in good health (not recorded which). The rearrangement joins TRBV29-1 to TRBJ2-1; 8 bases line up with TRBD2. Sequenced material: blood, either unsorted or a sorted T cell fraction (not recorded which). In DNA form, the CDR3 reads TGCAGCGTGACCCCGGATAGCGGGATTTACAATGAGCAGTTCTTC. As protein: CSVTPDSGIYNEQFF.